Below are 31 T cell receptor beta chains sequenced from a single sample in a study of technical replicates of blood from a few donors. Repertoires were generated with immunoSEQ multiplex PCR, while TCRdb's copy carries only in-frame clones and drops some. Of about 84,000 clones listed, 93% were seen once; the top ten hold about 0.23%. The sample comprised T cells isolated from PBMCs. Source of these receptors: a human donor in good health.

There are a few counts of this clone. The chain employs TRBV5-1 and TRBJ1-1, with D possibly TRBD1 on 6 matching bases. V was cut by 2 bases and J by 4 bases, with 9 bases left in between. CDR1 SGHRS and CDR2 YFSETQ come from the germline V gene. This CDR3 is built from 13 residues. The CDR3 region has the DNA TGCGCCAGCAGCTTTAACAGGGTCACTGAAGCTTTCTTT. Encoded protein: CASSFNRVTEAFF.

This clone was detected only a few times. CDR3 amino acids: CASSSGNTEAFF. DNA for the CDR3: TGTGCCAGCAGTAGCGGGAACACTGAAGCTTTCTTT. The chain recombines TRBV27 with TRBJ1-1; D is unresolved. This CDR3 comprises 12 residues. V lost 5 bases and J lost 1, with 5 bases in between. CDR1 is MNHEY, CDR2 SMNVEV, per germline (reference sequence).

The rearrangement uses TRBV2 and TRBJ1-4; 8 nucleotides agree with TRBD1. The CDR3 runs 15 residues. The germline V gene has CDR1 SNHLY and CDR2 FYNNEI. V was pared by 0 bases and J by 8 bases, with 5 bases of the junction left unmatched. This chain's CDR3 is CASSEAGTGGEKLFF. CDR3 nucleotides: TGTGCCAGCAGTGAAGCAGGGACAGGCGGGGAAAAACTGTTTTTT.

The chain links TRBV12-5 to TRBJ1-2; a weak D match, TRBD1 (5 bases). Germline loops: CDR1 LGHNT, CDR2 FRNRAP. The CDR3 loop spans 16 amino acids. The ends were cut back, 5 bases at V and 5 bases at J, with 21 bases in the middle. CDR3 DNA: TGTGCTAGTGGTCTACCCCCGTCGGGGGTCCGGTATGGCTACACCTTC. The encoded protein is CASGLPPSGVRYGYTF.

This clone was seen only once. The chain employs TRBV5-1 and TRBJ1-5, with a tentative D call TRBD1 (6 bases). The germline CDR1 and CDR2 sequences are SGHRS and YFSETQ. The V end was cut by 4 bases, the J end by 0 bases, with 11 bases between. The CDR3 is made up of 15 amino acids. CDR3 protein: CASSTDSYSNQPQHF. The CDR3 coding sequence is TGCGCCAGCAGCACGGACAGCTATAGCAATCAGCCCCAGCATTTT.

V and J are TRBV15 and TRBJ2-2; D call uncertain. V lost 5 bases and J 1 base, leaving 8 bases between the germline ends. Per germline, CDR1 LNHNV and CDR2 YYDKDF (reference sequence). The CDR3 spans 14 residues. The CDR3 DNA follows: TGTGCCACCAGCGGCACAAGGAACACCGGGGAGCTGTTTTTT. Its protein is CATSGTRNTGELFF.

The chain carries TRBV6-6 and TRBJ2-1; TRBD2 might be the D (6 bases). Trimming cost V 7 bases and J 9 bases, with 19 bases left between them. Germline CDR1 MNHNY, CDR2 SVGAGI (reference sequence). This CDR3 is built from 14 residues. The CDR3 is CASTVGGSISEQFF. DNA of the CDR3: TGTGCCAGCACCGTCGGAGGGAGCATTAGTGAGCAGTTCTTC.

This clone was counted once. The chain has TRBV6-5 and TRBJ1-1; the D gene is possibly TRBD1 (5 bases). Trimming stripped 2 bases from V and 5 bases from J, with 15 bases between. This CDR3 region has 15 residues. The germline V gene encodes CDR1 MNHEY and CDR2 SVGAGI. The chain's CDR3 is CASSYGGAPRTEAFF. The CDR3 DNA follows: TGTGCCAGCAGTTACGGAGGGGCCCCGAGGACTGAAGCTTTCTTT.

The chain combines TRBV30 with TRBJ2-1; TRBD1 is a possible D gene (7 bases). Germline loops: CDR1 GTSNPN, CDR2 SVGIG (reference sequence). This CDR3 is 13 amino acids long. Trimming left V 3 bases short and J 14 bases short, with 20 bases between. The CDR3 sequence is CAWRGLRRGVEFF. The CDR3 DNA sequence: TGTGCCTGGAGGGGCCTCCGCAGGGGGGTGGAGTTCTTC.

This chain joins TRBV7-6 and TRBJ2-2; no firm D call. This CDR3 comprises 14 residues. The V gene lost 5 bases and the J gene lost 7 bases, with 14 bases spanning the gap. CDR1 and CDR2 (germline): SGHVS, FNYEAQ. CDR3 coding DNA: TGTGCCAGCAGCGCCGAGGCCCACATCGGGGAGCTGTTTTTT. Its protein is CASSAEAHIGELFF.

This clone occurred once. J is TRBJ1-1 and V is TRBV28, with D uncertain. Trimming removed 1 base from V and 3 bases from J, with 9 bases in between. Germline V gene sequence: CDR1 MDHEN, CDR2 SYDVKM. The CDR3 is 14 residues long. DNA for the CDR3: TGTGCCAGCAGTTTATACCTCCAGTACACTGAAGCTTTCTTT. Protein sequence: CASSLYLQYTEAFF.

This chain links TRBV28 with TRBJ1-5, with 7 positions matching TRBD1. The V gene's germline CDR1 is MDHEN and CDR2 SYDVKM. This CDR3 spans 15 amino acids. The V and J ends lost 3 bases and 7 bases, in that order; junction bases with no gene match: 9. The CDR3 DNA follows: TGTGCCAGCAGTTTTTACAGGGGTGGAGGGCAGCCCCAGCATTTT. This gives the protein CASSFYRGGGQPQHF.

CDR3 DNA: TGTGCCAGCAGCTTAGATGGGAGGAACAATGAGCAGTTCTTC. Encoded protein: CASSLDGRNNEQFF. The V and J genes are TRBV13 and TRBJ2-1, with D possibly matching TRBD2 (6 bases). Germline CDR1 is PRHDT and CDR2 is FYEKMQ (reference sequence). Trimming took off 1 base at V and 5 bases at J, with 9 bases between the two ends. The CDR3 is 14 amino acids.

V and J are TRBV4-2 and TRBJ2-3; D is undetermined. This CDR3 has 12 amino acids. CDR1 and CDR2 from the germline V gene are LGHNA and YNFKEQ. Deletions cut 4 bases from V and 8 bases from J, with 10 bases between. CDR3 protein: CASSLESGTQYF. The CDR3, as DNA: TGTGCCAGCAGCCTCGAGTCAGGTACGCAGTATTTT.

This chain joins TRBV28 and TRBJ1-2; D ambiguous. Germline lookup yields CDR1 MDHEN and CDR2 SYDVKM. V was pared by 2 bases and J by 8 bases, with 12 bases between. The CDR3 has 13 residues. Here the CDR3 reads CASSLPRVDGYTF. The CDR3 DNA reads as TGTGCCAGCAGTTTACCCCGGGTCGACGGCTACACCTTC.

The chain has TRBV6-6 and TRBJ1-5; 8 bases fit TRBD1. From germline, CDR1 is MNHNY and CDR2 SVGAGI (reference sequence). The CDR3 length is 15 residues. Germline trimming cut 7 bases from V and 7 bases from J; bases unmatched to any gene: 12. CDR3 residues: CASTTRTGGRQPQHF. In DNA, the CDR3 is TGTGCCAGCACTACCCGAACAGGGGGTCGGCAGCCCCAGCATTTT.

This sequence joins TRBV5-1 and TRBJ2-4; D perhaps matches TRBD2 (6 bases). The V end lost 3 bases, the J end lost 0 bases, and 16 bases lay between the germline ends. Germline V lookup: CDR1 SGHRS, CDR2 YFSETQ. The CDR3 runs to 17 residues. CDR3 DNA sequence: TGCGCCAGCAGCTCACCGCGGGGCGAAGCAGCCAAAAACATTCAGTACTTC. This translates into CASSSPRGEAAKNIQYF.

The chain links TRBV19 to TRBJ1-4, with a possible D match to TRBD1 (5 bases). Looked up from germline, CDR1 is LNHDA and CDR2 is SQIVND (reference sequence). Trimming cost V 1 base and J 3 bases, with 9 bases left between them. The CDR3 is made up of 15 amino acids. CDR3 in DNA: TGTGCCAGTAGTATAGGGCACAGGCCTAATGAAAAACTGTTTTTT. Amino acid sequence: CASSIGHRPNEKLFF.

This clone was detected once. This chain connects TRBV18 to TRBJ1-2, with 8 bases that match TRBD1. This CDR3 contains 17 residues. CDR1 KGHSH and CDR2 LQKENI come from the germline V gene. V trimming: 4 bases; J trimming: 4 bases; junction bases outside the gene matches: 14. The CDR3 DNA reads as TGTGCCAGCTCACTACAGGACAGGGCGGATCGAGGCTATGGCTACACCTTC. This codes for CASSLQDRADRGYGYTF.

The chain employs TRBV9 and TRBJ2-1, with 7 bases lining up with TRBD1. V gave up 5 bases and J gave up 1 base; unmatched junction bases: 0. The length of the CDR3 is 13 residues. From germline, CDR1 is SGDLS and CDR2 YYNGEE. The CDR3 nucleotides read TGTGCCAGCAGGGGACAGTCCTACAATGAGCAGTTCTTC. Amino acid sequence: CASRGQSYNEQFF.

The genes are TRBV20-1 and TRBJ1-2; D not resolved. The V end lost 4 bases, the J end lost 5 bases, and 8 bases lay between the germline ends. The length of the CDR3 is 11 residues. The V gene's germline CDR1 is DFQATT and CDR2 SNEGSKA (reference sequence). The CDR3 here is CSATTPYGYTF. CDR3 in DNA: TGCAGTGCTACGACTCCATATGGCTACACCTTC.

This chain connects TRBV7-2 to TRBJ2-3; tentatively, D is TRBD2 (5 bases). Germline loops: CDR1 SGHTA, CDR2 FQGNSA. The V end lost 5 bases, the J end lost 9 bases, and 12 bases lay between the germline ends. This CDR3 region has 12 residues. This chain's CDR3 is CASSQNRGTQYF. The CDR3 DNA sequence: TGTGCCAGCAGCCAGAATCGCGGGACGCAGTATTTT.

The rearrangement links TRBV29-1 to TRBJ2-7; 9 positions agree with TRBD1. Germline CDR1 SQVTM, CDR2 ANQGSEA. Trimming took 2 bases from V and 4 from J; bases not matched to a gene: 6. This CDR3 has 14 residues. The DNA for the CDR3 is TGCAGCGTTGAAAGTCCCGGGACAGGGTACGAGCAGTACTTC. Its protein is CSVESPGTGYEQYF.

This chain joins TRBV29-1 and TRBJ1-1; TRBD1 agrees at 7 bases. Unmatched junction bases numbered 10, after V lost 3 bases and J lost 6 bases. Germline CDR1 reads SQVTM; CDR2 reads ANQGSEA. The CDR3 covers 14 residues. CDR3 residues: CSVETGSTGPEAFF. The CDR3 coding sequence is TGCAGCGTTGAGACAGGGAGCACTGGTCCTGAAGCTTTCTTT.

V is TRBV5-1 and J is TRBJ2-2, with a tentative D call TRBD1 (6 bases). Germline CDR1 reads SGHRS; CDR2 reads YFSETQ. CDR3 size: 14 residues. V lost 5 bases, J lost 6 bases, and 14 bases lay in between. CDR3 DNA sequence: TGCGCCAGCAGTGCTAACAGGGAAGCCGGGGAGCTGTTTTTT. Residues: CASSANREAGELFF.

The rearrangement uses TRBV28 and TRBJ2-5; weak D call: TRBD2 (5 bases). V was clipped by 8 bases and J by 1 base, with 8 bases between them. This CDR3 is 12 amino acids long. Germline V gene sequence: CDR1 MDHEN, CDR2 SYDVKM. The CDR3, as DNA: TGTGCCAGCGGACTTGGCCAAGAGACCCAGTACTTC. Translating gives CASGLGQETQYF. The full variable domain, completed using reference TRBV28 and TRBJ2-5, is DVKVTQSSRYLVKRTGEKVFLECVQDMDHENMFWYRQDPGLGLRLIYFSYDVKMKEKGDIPEGYSVSREKKERFSLILESASTNQTSMYLCASGLGQETQYFGPGTRLLVL.

The J gene is TRBJ2-1, the V gene TRBV10-3, with 12 bases that match TRBD1. This CDR3 has 16 amino acids. The germline CDR1 and CDR2 sequences are ENHRY and SYGVKD. V lost 4 bases, J lost 9 bases, and 10 bases stayed unmatched. This CDR3 reads CAISGGPGQGATEQFF. The CDR3 bases are TGTGCCATCAGTGGAGGCCCGGGACAGGGGGCAACTGAGCAGTTCTTC.

This sequence joins TRBV6-1 and TRBJ2-7, with 11 bases lining up with TRBD1. The junction had 5 bases not matched to a gene; V was cut back by 4 bases and J by 3 bases. Germline lookup yields CDR1 MNHNS and CDR2 SASEGT. The CDR3 runs to 15 residues. The CDR3 loop is CASSVRTGGIYEQYF. CDR3 coding DNA: TGTGCCAGCAGTGTAAGGACAGGGGGCATCTACGAGCAGTACTTC.

This chain connects TRBV6-6 to TRBJ2-1; perhaps TRBD2 as D (6 bases). The CDR3 sequence is 15 residues long. V was shortened by 6 bases and J by 2 bases, with 14 bases between the two germline ends. Germline-derived CDR1 and CDR2 are MNHNY and SVGAGI (reference sequence). For the CDR3, the DNA is TGTGCCAGCAGAGAGGCCCCGGGGGCCTACAATGAGCAGTTCTTC. Translation gives CASREAPGAYNEQFF.

The V and J genes are TRBV11-3 and TRBJ2-2, with D hard to call. The CDR3 totals 13 residues. Germline V gene sequence: CDR1 SGHNT, CDR2 YENEEA. With 6 bases removed from V and 2 bases from J, the gap between germline ends came to 7 bases. The CDR3 loop reads CASRPRNTGELFF. For the CDR3, the DNA is TGTGCCAGCAGGCCTAGAAACACCGGGGAGCTGTTTTTT.

The chain joins TRBV2 to TRBJ1-1; D ambiguous. Germline-derived CDR1 and CDR2 are SNHLY and FYNNEI. This CDR3 comprises 13 residues. Trimming removed 10 bases at V and 6 bases at J, with 18 bases between. The CDR3 sequence: CATQTPLFAEAFF. CDR3 bases: TGTGCCACACAGACGCCATTGTTCGCTGAAGCTTTCTTT.